The sequence of this T cell receptor (beta chain) was determined in a study of blood T cell repertoires in COVID-19. Turning to the study itself: Specimens from acute and convalescent COVID-19 originated in the United States, Italy and Spain. The analysed material was cDNA or gDNA that came from T cells, B-cell-depleted T cells, or PBMCs.

The CDR3 covers 15 residues. The V end was cut by 2 bases, the J end by 1 base, with 11 bases between. Germline V gene sequence: CDR1 MNHEY, CDR2 SVGEGT. In the original analysis: Researchers report that nucleated cell counts were estimated from reference gene primer amplification. Clones were sequenced by immunoSEQ multiplex PCR, and TCRdb holds only the in-frame ones, with some missing. For V, J and clone size, that table is used; D and trimming come from the DNA. The sample contains tens of thousands of clones, 87% of which appear only once. This chain links TRBV6-2 or TRBV6-3 with TRBJ2-5; D remains unclear. The TCR sequence derives from a woman older than 75 with active or convalescent COVID-19. Specimen: peripheral blood. CDR3 sequence reads: CASSYGQVRQETQYF. The DNA of the CDR3 is TGTGCCAGCAGTTACGGGCAGGTACGCCAAGAGACCCAGTACTTC.